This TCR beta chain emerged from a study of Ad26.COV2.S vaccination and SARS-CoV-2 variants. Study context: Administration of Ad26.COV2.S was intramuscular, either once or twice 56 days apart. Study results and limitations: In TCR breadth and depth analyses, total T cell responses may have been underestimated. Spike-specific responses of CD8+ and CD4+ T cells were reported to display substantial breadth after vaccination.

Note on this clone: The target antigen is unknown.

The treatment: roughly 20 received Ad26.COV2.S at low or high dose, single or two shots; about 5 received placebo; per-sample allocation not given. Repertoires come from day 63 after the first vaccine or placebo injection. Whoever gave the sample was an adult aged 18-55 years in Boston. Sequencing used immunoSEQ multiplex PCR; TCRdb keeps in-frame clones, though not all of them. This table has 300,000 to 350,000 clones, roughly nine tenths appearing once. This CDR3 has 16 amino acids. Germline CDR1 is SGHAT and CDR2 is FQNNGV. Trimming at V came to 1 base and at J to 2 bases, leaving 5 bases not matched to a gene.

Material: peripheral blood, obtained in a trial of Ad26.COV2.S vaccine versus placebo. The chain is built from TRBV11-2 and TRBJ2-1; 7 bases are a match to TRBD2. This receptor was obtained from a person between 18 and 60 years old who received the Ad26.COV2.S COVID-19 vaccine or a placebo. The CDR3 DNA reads TGTGCCAGCAGCTTAGTCGCGGGAGCCGCCTACAATGAGCAGTTCTTC. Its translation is CASSLVAGAAYNEQFF.